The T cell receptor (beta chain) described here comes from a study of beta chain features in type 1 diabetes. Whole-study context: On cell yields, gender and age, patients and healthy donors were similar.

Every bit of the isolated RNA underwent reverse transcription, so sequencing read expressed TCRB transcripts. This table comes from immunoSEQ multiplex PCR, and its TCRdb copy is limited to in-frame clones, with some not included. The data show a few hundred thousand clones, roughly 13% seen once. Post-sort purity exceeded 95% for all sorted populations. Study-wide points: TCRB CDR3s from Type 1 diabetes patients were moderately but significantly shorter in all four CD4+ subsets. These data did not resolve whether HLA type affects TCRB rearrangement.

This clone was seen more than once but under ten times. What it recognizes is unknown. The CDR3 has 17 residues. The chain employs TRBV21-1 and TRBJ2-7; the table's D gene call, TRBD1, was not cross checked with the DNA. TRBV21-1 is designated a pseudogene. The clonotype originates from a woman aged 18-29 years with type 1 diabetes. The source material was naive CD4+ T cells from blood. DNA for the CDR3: TGTGCCAGCAGCAAAGCAAGGACGGAGGGACAGGGTAACGAGCAGTACGTC. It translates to CASSKARTEGQGNEQYV.